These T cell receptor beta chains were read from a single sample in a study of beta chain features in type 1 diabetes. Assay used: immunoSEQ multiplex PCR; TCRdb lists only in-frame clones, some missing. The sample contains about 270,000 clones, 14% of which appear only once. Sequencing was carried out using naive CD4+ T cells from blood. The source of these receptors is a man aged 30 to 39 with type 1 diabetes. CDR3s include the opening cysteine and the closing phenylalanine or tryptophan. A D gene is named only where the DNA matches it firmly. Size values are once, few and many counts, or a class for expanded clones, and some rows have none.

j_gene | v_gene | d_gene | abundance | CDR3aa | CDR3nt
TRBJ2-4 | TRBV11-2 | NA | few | CASSYDWKNIQYF | TGTGCCAGCAGCTATGACTGGAAAAACATTCAGTACTTC
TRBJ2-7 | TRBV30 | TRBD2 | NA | CAWSAGGVYEQYF | TGTGCCTGGAGTGCGGGAGGGGTCTACGAGCAGTACTTC
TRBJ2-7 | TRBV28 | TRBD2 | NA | CASSNSGRAWDEQYF | TGTGCCAGCTCGAATAGCGGGAGGGCCTGGGACGAGCAGTACTTC
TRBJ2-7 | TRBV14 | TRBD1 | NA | CASSQDRQGEQYF | TGTGCCAGCAGCCAAGATAGACAGGGAGAGCAGTACTTC
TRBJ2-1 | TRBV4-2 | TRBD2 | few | CASSQETSGRMFF | TGTGCCAGCAGCCAAGAGACTAGCGGGAGAATGTTCTTC
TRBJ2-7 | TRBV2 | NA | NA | CASMRDFSYEQYF | TGTGCCAGCATGAGAGACTTCTCCTACGAGCAGTACTTC
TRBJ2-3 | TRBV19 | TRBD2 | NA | CASSTGTSSGADTQYF | TGTGCCAGTAGTACAGGGACTAGCTCCGGCGCAGATACGCAGTATTTT
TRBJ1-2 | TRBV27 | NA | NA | CASSSGTRTYGYTF | TGTGCCAGCAGTTCTGGGACAAGGACTTATGGCTACACCTTC
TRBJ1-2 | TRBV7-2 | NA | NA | CASSLRGLRVDTF | TGTGCCAGCAGCTTGCGGGGCCTACGGGTAGACACCTTC
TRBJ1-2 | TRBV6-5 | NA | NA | CASTPVGGGYTF | TGTGCCAGCACCCCAGTCGGGGGAGGCTACACCTTC
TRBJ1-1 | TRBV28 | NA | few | CASSLLHFRGRNTEAFF | TGTGCCAGCAGTTTACTCCATTTCAGGGGCCGCAACACTGAAGCTTTCTTT
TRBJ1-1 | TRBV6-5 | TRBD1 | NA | CASSYGTGTGQAFF | TGTGCCAGCAGTTATGGGACCGGGACAGGACAAGCTTTCTTT
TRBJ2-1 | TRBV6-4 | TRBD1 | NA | CASSGTGGRNEQFF | TGTGCCAGCAGCGGGACAGGGGGCCGCAATGAGCAGTTCTTC
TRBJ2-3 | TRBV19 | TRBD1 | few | CASSLRRPGTGASTDTQYF | TGTGCCAGTAGTCTACGTCGTCCCGGGACAGGAGCTAGCACAGATACGCAGTATTTT
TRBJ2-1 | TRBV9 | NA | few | CASSVSHRTNYNEQFF | TGTGCCAGCAGCGTATCTCACAGGACGAATTACAATGAGCAGTTCTTC
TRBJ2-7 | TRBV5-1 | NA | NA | CASSLGHAEQYF | TGCGCCAGCAGCTTGGGACATGCTGAGCAGTACTTC
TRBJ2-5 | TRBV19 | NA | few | CASTLSGQETQYF | TGTGCCAGTACGCTTAGCGGTCAAGAGACCCAGTACTTC
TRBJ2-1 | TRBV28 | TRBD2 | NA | CASSPSTSGNNEQFF | TGTGCCAGCAGTCCTTCGACTAGCGGGAACAATGAGCAGTTCTTC
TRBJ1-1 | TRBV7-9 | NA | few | CASSLGQTVNTEAFF | TGTGCCAGCAGCTTAGGTCAGACAGTGAACACTGAAGCTTTCTTT
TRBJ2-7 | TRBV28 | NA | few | CASRGTGGRYEQYF | TGTGCCAGCAGGGGGACTGGAGGTCGCTACGAGCAGTACTTC
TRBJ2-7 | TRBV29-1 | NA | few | CSVYDQDEQYF | TGCAGCGTTTACGACCAGGACGAGCAGTACTTC
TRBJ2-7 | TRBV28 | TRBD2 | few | CASSLASGWSYEQYF | TGTGCCAGCAGTTTAGCTAGCGGGTGGTCCTACGAGCAGTACTTC
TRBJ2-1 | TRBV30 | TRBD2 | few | CAWSPPIGTTWNEQFF | TGTGCCTGGAGTCCGCCCATCGGGACTACCTGGAATGAGCAGTTCTTC
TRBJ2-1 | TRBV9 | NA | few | CASSVATHNEQFF | TGTGCCAGCAGCGTAGCCACTCACAATGAGCAGTTCTTC
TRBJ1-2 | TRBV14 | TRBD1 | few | CASSQSATGYGGYTF | TGTGCCAGCAGCCAAAGTGCGACAGGGTACGGTGGCTACACCTTC
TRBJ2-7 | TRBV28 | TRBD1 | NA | CASMPGQGVEQYF | TGTGCCAGCATGCCGGGACAGGGTGTCGAGCAGTACTTC
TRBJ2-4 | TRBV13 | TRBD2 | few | CASSLETRLAGDGPHGKNIQYF | TGTGCCAGCAGCTTAGAAACCCGCTTAGCGGGAGATGGTCCCCACGGCAAAAACATTCAGTACTTC
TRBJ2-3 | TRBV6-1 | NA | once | CASSQQGTSTDTQYF | TGTGCCAGCAGTCAACAGGGGACTAGCACAGATACGCAGTATTTT
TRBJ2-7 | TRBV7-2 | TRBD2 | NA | CASSPSGNYEQYF | TGTGCCAGCAGCCCTAGCGGGAACTACGAGCAGTACTTC
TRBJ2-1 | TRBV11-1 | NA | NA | CASSPQGTMGEQFF | TGTGCCAGCAGCCCTCAGGGGACGATGGGTGAGCAGTTCTTC